These 21 T cell receptor beta chains were sequenced from one sample in a study of cytomegalovirus exposure and HLA in healthy donors. Sequenced by immunoSEQ multiplex PCR; TCRdb stores in-frame clones only, minus some. The data contain fewer than 200,000 clones, 84% of them singletons. The sample comprised PBMCs. The receptors shown here come from a young woman in good health and CMV-seropositive.

As DNA, the CDR3 is TGTGCCAGCAGCTTATTGAGGGGGCCACAAGAGACCCAGTACTTC. Protein: CASSLLRGPQETQYF. The chain is built from TRBV7-2 and TRBJ2-5, with 7 bases that match TRBD1. In germline, CDR1 is SGHTA, CDR2 FQGNSA. V lost 2 bases and J lost 2; bases outside the gene matches: 5. The length of the CDR3 is 15 residues.

The chain is built from TRBV7-3 and TRBJ1-2, with unresolved D. Deletions cut 3 bases from V and 8 bases from J, with 13 bases between. Germline lookup yields CDR1 SGHTA and CDR2 FQGTGA. CDR3 size: 13 residues. The CDR3 nucleotides read TGTGCCAGCAGCTTGAGCGGGATCGGCGGCTACACCTTC. This translates into CASSLSGIGGYTF.

This chain joins TRBV19 and TRBJ1-2, with D possibly matching TRBD1 (6 bases). The germline V and J ends were trimmed by 5 bases and 7 bases, with 11 bases remaining between them. Germline V gene sequence: CDR1 LNHDA, CDR2 SQIVND (reference sequence). The length of the CDR3 is 12 residues. As DNA, the CDR3 is TGTGCCAGTAGTCTACAGGGTTCTGGCTACACCTTC. It encodes CASSLQGSGYTF.

This clone has ten or more counts. The gene calls are TRBV14 and TRBJ2-2; 11 bases line up with TRBD2. V dropped 4 bases and J dropped 5; count of bases not matched to a gene: 0. Germline V gene data show CDR1 as SGHDN and CDR2 as FVKESK. CDR3 length: 14 residues. DNA for the CDR3: TGTGCCAGCAGCCTAGCGGGGGGGACCGGGGAGCTGTTTTTT. It specifies CASSLAGGTGELFF. Complete variable domain (other parts from reference TRBV14 and TRBJ2-2): EAGVTQFPSHSVIEKGQTVTLRCDPISGHDNLYWYRRVMGKEIKFLLHFVKESKQDESGMPNNRFLAERTGGTYSTLKVQPAELEDSGVYFCASSLAGGTGELFFGEGSRLTVL.

The gene calls are TRBV2 and TRBJ1-2, with 10 bases identical to TRBD1. Looked up from germline, CDR1 is SNHLY and CDR2 is FYNNEI. V shed 6 bases and J 8 bases; nucleotides not matched to a gene: 6. CDR3 length: 13 amino acids. In DNA form, the CDR3 reads TGTGCCAGCAGCCCGGGACAGGGGAGAGGCTACACCTTC. Translating gives CASSPGQGRGYTF.

Only one count was recorded for this clone. The chain joins TRBV15 to TRBJ2-2; D perhaps matches TRBD2 (6 bases). The ends were cut back, 5 bases at V and 1 base at J, with 20 bases in the middle. CDR3 length equals 18 residues. Germline V gene sequence: CDR1 LNHNV, CDR2 YYDKDF (reference sequence). In DNA form, the CDR3 reads TGTGCCACCAGCTCCCGGCAAGAGGACTACAAGAACACCGGGGAGCTGTTTTTT. It encodes CATSSRQEDYKNTGELFF.

The chain carries TRBV6-1 and TRBJ1-1, with a possible D match to TRBD1 (6 bases). Trimming removed 6 bases at V and 1 base at J, with 9 bases between. Germline CDR1 is MNHNS and CDR2 is SASEGT. This CDR3 region has 13 residues. The CDR3 here is CASRGHGNTEAFF. The DNA for the CDR3 is TGTGCCAGCAGGGGACATGGGAACACTGAAGCTTTCTTT.

The genes are TRBV5-6 and TRBJ1-2, with TRBD1 as a possible D gene (6 bases). V lost 2 bases, J lost 2 bases, and 10 bases lay in between. The CDR3 runs to 14 residues. Germline V gives CDR1 SGHDT, CDR2 YYEEEE. As DNA, the CDR3 is TGTGCCAGCAGCTTCAGGGGTTTAAACTATGGCTACACCTTC. Its protein product is CASSFRGLNYGYTF. The full variable domain, its missing parts supplied by reference TRBV5-6 and TRBJ1-2, is DAGVTQSPTHLIKTRGQQVTLRCSPKSGHDTVSWYQQALGQGPQFIFQYYEEEERQRGNFPDRFSGHQFPNYSSELNVNALLLGDSALYLCASSFRGLNYGYTFGSGTRLTVV.

This clone was seen a few times. This chain links TRBV5-6 with TRBJ1-1, with unresolved D. The CDR3 spans 12 residues. CDR1 is SGHDT and CDR2 is YYEEEE in the germline V gene. Trimming pared 4 bases from V and 7 bases from J, leaving 11 bases between. DNA of the CDR3: TGTGCCAGCAGCCCTAACTTCGGTGAAGCTTTCTTT. Protein: CASSPNFGEAFF.

This chain uses TRBV11-2 with TRBJ1-4; 7 bases line up with TRBD1. With V trimmed by 1 base and J by 1 base, 3 bases remained unmatched. This CDR3 has 16 amino acids. The V gene's germline CDR1 is SGHAT and CDR2 FQNNGV. The CDR3 DNA follows: TGTGCCAGCAGCTTAGGATCAGGGGGAACTAATGAAAAACTGTTTTTT. Translation gives CASSLGSGGTNEKLFF.

This clone has more than one count but fewer than ten. This sequence joins TRBV23-1 and TRBJ1-5; D gene ambiguous. TRBV23-1 is an open reading frame, and its role is uncertain. This CDR3 has 15 amino acids. Deletions cut 4 bases from V and 4 bases from J, with 14 bases between. The CDR3 nucleotides are TGCGCCAGCAGTCTGTTCAGGCGCCTAAATCAGCCCCAGCATTTT. This sequence encodes CASSLFRRLNQPQHF.

The genes are TRBV7-9 and TRBJ2-3, with no clear D. Trimming pared 3 bases from V and 6 bases from J, leaving 4 bases between. The CDR3 runs to 11 residues. The germline gives CDR1 SEHNR, CDR2 FQNEAQ (reference sequence). The CDR3 reads CASSLSDTQYF. CDR3 bases: TGTGCCAGCAGCTTGTCGGATACGCAGTATTTT.

The chain employs TRBV4-2 and TRBJ1-6, with D possibly being TRBD1 (6 bases). V was shortened by 0 bases and J by 1 base, with 10 bases between the two germline ends. Germline V gives CDR1 LGHNA, CDR2 YNFKEQ. The CDR3 is made up of 17 amino acids. This chain's CDR3 is CASSQDTQGSYNSPLHF. CDR3 nucleotide sequence: TGTGCCAGCAGCCAAGATACCCAGGGGTCCTATAATTCACCCCTCCACTTT.

V and J are TRBV6-1 and TRBJ1-3; D remains ambiguous. The length of the CDR3 is 13 residues. CDR1 is MNHNS and CDR2 is SASEGT in the germline V gene. Trimming shortened V by 8 bases and J by 3 bases, and 11 bases separated the two germline ends. The CDR3 DNA reads TGTGCCAGCGGACTGGGTTTTGGAAACACCATATATTTT. As protein: CASGLGFGNTIYF.

The table lists this clone with a few counts. The chain couples TRBV7-9 to TRBJ1-5; D is possibly TRBD1 (5 bases). The CDR3 is 13 residues long. Trimming cost V 4 bases and J 5 bases, with 9 bases left between them. Germline V CDR1 and CDR2: SEHNR, FQNEAQ (reference sequence). The CDR3: CASSSQGYQPQHF. In DNA form, the CDR3 reads TGTGCCAGCAGCTCCCAGGGCTATCAGCCCCAGCATTTT.

For this clone: A read error may explain this, as a much larger clone is one base away. This chain links TRBV2 with TRBJ2-7; 9 positions match TRBD1. Per germline, CDR1 SNHLY and CDR2 FYNNEI. The CDR3 is 13 residues long. Unmatched junction bases numbered 0, after V lost 3 bases and J lost 3 bases. The CDR3 nucleotides are TGTGCCAGCAGTGAGGACAGGGGCTACGAGCAGTACTTC. Encoded protein: CASSEDRGYEQYF.

The V and J genes are TRBV5-4 and TRBJ1-2; unclear D gene. CDR1 is SGHNT and CDR2 is YYREEE in the germline V gene (reference sequence). CDR3 length: 13 amino acids. Between the trimmed V and J ends, which lost 7 bases and 4 bases, there was a span of 14 bases. CDR3 nucleotides: TGTGCCAGCGGCACGACAAATTTCTATGGCTACACCTTC. The encoded protein is CASGTTNFYGYTF.

The V gene is TRBV19, the J gene TRBJ1-1; D remains ambiguous. The V gene lost 7 bases and the J gene lost 10 bases, with 28 bases spanning the gap. Per germline, CDR1 LNHDA and CDR2 SQIVND (reference sequence). This CDR3 spans 16 amino acids. CDR3 bases: TGTGCCAGTAAACTTCAGGCTCGGCCAGGTTCAGTTCGAGCTTTCTTT. This codes for CASKLQARPGSVRAFF.

In nucleotides, the CDR3 is TGTGCCAGCAGCTCCCCCCGGGATGAAGATACGCAGTATTTT. It yields the protein CASSSPRDEDTQYF. The V gene is TRBV5-6, the J gene TRBJ2-3; a possible D gene is TRBD2 (5 bases). Trimming took off 3 bases at V and 5 bases at J, with 13 bases between the two ends. Germline CDR1 reads SGHDT; CDR2 reads YYEEEE. CDR3 size: 14 residues.

The CDR3 DNA reads as TGTGCCAGCAGAGAACACAGGGCCGGGGAGCTGTTTTTT. Translation gives CASREHRAGELFF. The chain is built from TRBV14 and TRBJ2-2; tentative D call: TRBD1 (6 bases). Per germline, CDR1 SGHDN and CDR2 FVKESK. CDR3 size: 13 residues. The ends were cut back, 6 bases at V and 6 bases at J, with 11 bases in the middle.

This clone was detected only once. The genes are TRBV15 and TRBJ1-2, with D perhaps matching TRBD1 (6 bases). The V end was cut by 0 bases, the J end by 1 base, with 18 bases between. This CDR3 is 18 amino acids long. CDR1 LNHNV and CDR2 YYDKDF come from the germline V gene (reference sequence). CDR3 sequence (DNA): TGTGCCACCAGCAGAGATGGTGGCGGGGGCCGAGGTAACTATGGCTACACCTTC. Encoded protein: CATSRDGGGGRGNYGYTF.